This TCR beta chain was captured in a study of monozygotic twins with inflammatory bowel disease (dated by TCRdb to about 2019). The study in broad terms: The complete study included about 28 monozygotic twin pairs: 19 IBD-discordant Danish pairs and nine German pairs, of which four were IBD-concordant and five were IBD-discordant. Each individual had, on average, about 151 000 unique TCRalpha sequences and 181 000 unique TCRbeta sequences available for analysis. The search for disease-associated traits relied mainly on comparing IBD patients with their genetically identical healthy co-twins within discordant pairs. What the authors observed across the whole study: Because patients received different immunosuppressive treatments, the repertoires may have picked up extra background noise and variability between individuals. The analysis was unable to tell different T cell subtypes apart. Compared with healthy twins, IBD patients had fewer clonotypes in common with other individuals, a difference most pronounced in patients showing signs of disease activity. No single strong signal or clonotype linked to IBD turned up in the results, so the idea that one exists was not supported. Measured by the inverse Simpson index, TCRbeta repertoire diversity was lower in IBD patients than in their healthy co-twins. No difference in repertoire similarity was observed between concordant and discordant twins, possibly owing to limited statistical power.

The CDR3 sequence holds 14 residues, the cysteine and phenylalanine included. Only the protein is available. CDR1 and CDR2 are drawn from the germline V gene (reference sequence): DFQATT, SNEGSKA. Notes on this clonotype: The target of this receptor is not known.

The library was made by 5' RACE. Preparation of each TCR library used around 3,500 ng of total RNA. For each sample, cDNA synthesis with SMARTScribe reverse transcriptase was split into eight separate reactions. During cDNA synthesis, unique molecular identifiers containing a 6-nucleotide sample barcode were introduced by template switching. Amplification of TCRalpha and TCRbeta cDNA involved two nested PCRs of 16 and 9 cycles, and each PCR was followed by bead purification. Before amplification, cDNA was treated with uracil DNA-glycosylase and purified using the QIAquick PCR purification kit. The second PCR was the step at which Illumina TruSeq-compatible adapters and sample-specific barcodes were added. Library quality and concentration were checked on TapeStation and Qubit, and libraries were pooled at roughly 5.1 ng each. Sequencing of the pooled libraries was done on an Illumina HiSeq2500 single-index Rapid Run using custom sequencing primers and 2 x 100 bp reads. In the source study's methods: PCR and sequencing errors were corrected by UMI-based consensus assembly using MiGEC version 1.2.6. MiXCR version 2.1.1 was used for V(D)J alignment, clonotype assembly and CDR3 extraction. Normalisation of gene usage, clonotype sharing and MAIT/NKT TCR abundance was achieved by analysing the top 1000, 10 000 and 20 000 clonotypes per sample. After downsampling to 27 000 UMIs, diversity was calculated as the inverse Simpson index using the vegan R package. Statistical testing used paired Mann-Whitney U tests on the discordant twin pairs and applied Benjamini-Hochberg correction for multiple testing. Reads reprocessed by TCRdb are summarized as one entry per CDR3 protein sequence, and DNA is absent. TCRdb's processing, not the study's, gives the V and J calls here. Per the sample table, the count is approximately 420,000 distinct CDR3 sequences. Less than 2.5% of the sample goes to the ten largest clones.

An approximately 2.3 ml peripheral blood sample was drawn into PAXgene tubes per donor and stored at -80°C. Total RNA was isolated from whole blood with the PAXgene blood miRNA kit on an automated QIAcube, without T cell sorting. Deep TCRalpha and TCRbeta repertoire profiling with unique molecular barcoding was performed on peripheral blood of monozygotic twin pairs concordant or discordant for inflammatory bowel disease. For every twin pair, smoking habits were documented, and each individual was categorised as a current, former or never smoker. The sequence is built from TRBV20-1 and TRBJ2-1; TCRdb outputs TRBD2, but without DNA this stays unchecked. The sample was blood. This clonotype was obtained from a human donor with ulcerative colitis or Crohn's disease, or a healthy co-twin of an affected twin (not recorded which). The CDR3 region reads CSARDWGGGGEQFF.